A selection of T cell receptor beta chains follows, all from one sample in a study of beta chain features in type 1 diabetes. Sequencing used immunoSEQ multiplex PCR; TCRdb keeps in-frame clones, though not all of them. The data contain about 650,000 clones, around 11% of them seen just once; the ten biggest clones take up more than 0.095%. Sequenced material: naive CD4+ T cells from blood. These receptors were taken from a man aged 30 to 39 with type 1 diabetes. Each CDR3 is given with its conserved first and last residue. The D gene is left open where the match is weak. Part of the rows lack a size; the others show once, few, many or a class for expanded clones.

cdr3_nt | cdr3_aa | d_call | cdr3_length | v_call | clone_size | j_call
TGTGCCAGCAGTCAACTCAATGAAAAACTGTTTTTT | CASSQLNEKLFF | . | 12 | TRBV27 | few | TRBJ1-4
TGTGCCAGCAGCCAAGCCCAAGGCAGGCTAGCTGGGTATGGCTACACCTTC | CASSQAQGRLAGYGYTF | . | 17 | TRBV4-2 | few | TRBJ1-2
TGTGCCAGCAGCCTTGGACGGGGCTCAATCCAAGAGACCCAGTACTTC | CASSLGRGSIQETQYF | . | 16 | TRBV7-2 | . | TRBJ2-5
TGTGCCAGCAGCGTAGTAAGTTCAGGAAACACAGATACGCAGTATTTT | CASSVVSSGNTDTQYF | . | 16 | TRBV9 | . | TRBJ2-3
TGTGCCTGGAGGGGACCGACCGACGGTCAGCCCCAGCATTTT | CAWRGPTDGQPQHF | . | 14 | TRBV30 | many | TRBJ1-5
TGTGCCAGCAGCCTGTATAGCAATCAGCCCCAGCATTTT | CASSLYSNQPQHF | . | 13 | TRBV5-6 | few | TRBJ1-5
TGTGCCAGCAGCGTAAGGGGCCCCGGGGACACTGAAGCTTTCTTT | CASSVRGPGDTEAFF | . | 15 | TRBV11-3 | few | TRBJ1-1
TGTGCCAGCAGCTGGAGGGGACAATTTGAGGGAATCAATGAGCAGTTCTTC | CASSWRGQFEGINEQFF | . | 17 | TRBV7-9 | . | TRBJ2-1
TGTGCCAGCAGCGTAGGACCCCCCTATGGCTACACCTTC | CASSVGPPYGYTF | . | 13 | TRBV9 | . | TRBJ1-2
TGTGCCAGCAGCGGGGTAGGACCGGAGACCCAGTACTTC | CASSGVGPETQYF | . | 13 | TRBV7-6 | . | TRBJ2-5
TGTGCCAGCAGTCTAGGGTTAACTAGCACAGATACGCAGTATTTT | CASSLGLTSTDTQYF | . | 15 | TRBV7-7 | few | TRBJ2-3
TGTGCCAGCAGCCCCCGGAATAATCGGGGCTACACCTTC | CASSPRNNRGYTF | . | 13 | TRBV7-9 | . | TRBJ1-2
TGTGCCAGCAGCTTAGGCGGGGTCCAGCCCCAGCATTTT | CASSLGGVQPQHF | . | 13 | TRBV7-2 | few | TRBJ1-5
TGTGCCAGCAGCTTTGACAGAAGCATAAACTATGGCTACACCTTC | CASSFDRSINYGYTF | . | 15 | TRBV11-3 | few | TRBJ1-2
TGTGCCAGCAGCCGCGGACTAGCGGGGGGTGGAGATGGAGAGACCCAGTACTTC | CASSRGLAGGGDGETQYF | TRBD2 | 18 | TRBV9 | . | TRBJ2-5
TGTGCCAGCAGTTTATTGTTTAATTCACCCCTCCACTTT | CASSLLFNSPLHF | . | 13 | TRBV27 | . | TRBJ1-6
TGCGCCAGCAGCTTGGGCCCCCGTTCCGTGGGCAATGAGCAGTTCTTC | CASSLGPRSVGNEQFF | . | 16 | TRBV5-1 | . | TRBJ2-1
TGTGCCAGCAGCTTAGTACGTGAAAAACTGTTTTTT | CASSLVREKLFF | . | 12 | TRBV11-2 | few | TRBJ1-4
TGCGCCAGCAGCTTGGTGGGGAGGAACACTGAAGCTTTCTTT | CASSLVGRNTEAFF | . | 14 | TRBV5-1 | few | TRBJ1-1
TGTGCCAGCAGCCCCCTTTCGGGACAGGGCCTGGGAAAACTGTTTTTT | CASSPLSGQGLGKLFF | TRBD1 | 16 | TRBV7-2 | few | TRBJ1-4
TGTGCCAGCAGCTTAGATCGGGAGACCCAGTACTTC | CASSLDRETQYF | . | 12 | TRBV11-3 | . | TRBJ2-5
TGTGCCTGGAGTCGACAGGGGACCTACGAGCAGTACTTC | CAWSRQGTYEQYF | TRBD1 | 13 | TRBV30 | . | TRBJ2-7
TGTGCCAGCAGTGAAATGATTGGAACCTACGAGCAGTACTTC | CASSEMIGTYEQYF | . | 14 | TRBV25-1 | . | TRBJ2-7
TGTGCCAGCAGCGACGGTGGACTAGCGGGGGGGACCCAGTACTTC | CASSDGGLAGGTQYF | TRBD2 | 15 | TRBV28 | . | TRBJ2-5
TGCGCCAGCAGCTTGCCCAGGGAGACCCAGTACTTC | CASSLPRETQYF | . | 12 | TRBV5-1 | few | TRBJ2-5
TGCGCCAGCAGCTTGGGACAGGGGGCGAAGAATGGCTACACCTTC | CASSLGQGAKNGYTF | TRBD1 | 15 | TRBV5-1 | . | TRBJ1-2
TGTGCCAGCAGCCTGTTTAGTATCGTAGATACGCAGTATTTT | CASSLFSIVDTQYF | . | 14 | TRBV7-8 | few | TRBJ2-3
TGTGCCAGCAGCCCCGGGGGGGGGCGGAACATTCAGTACTTC | CASSPGGGRNIQYF | TRBD2 | 14 | TRBV9 | few | TRBJ2-4
TGTGCCAGCAGTCGGGGGGCCGATACCTACGAGCAGTACTTC | CASSRGADTYEQYF | . | 14 | TRBV7-2 | . | TRBJ2-7
TGTGCCAGCAGCTTAGCGGGGGTCACCACCTACGAGCAGTACTTC | CASSLAGVTTYEQYF | . | 15 | TRBV7-9 | few | TRBJ2-7
TGTGCCAGCTGCTACCGGACAGGGGATTACGAGCAGTACTTC | CASCYRTGDYEQYF | TRBD1 | 14 | TRBV11-3 | . | TRBJ2-7
TGTGCCAGCAGCTTAGCGGGGCAGGGGAGGGTTCGGGCCAACGTCCTGACTTTC | CASSLAGQGRVRANVLTF | . | 18 | TRBV7-2 | . | TRBJ2-6
TGCGCCAGCAGCCCCGTCGGGACAGGGGCCACCGGGGAGCTGTTTTTT | CASSPVGTGATGELFF | TRBD1 | 16 | TRBV5-1 | . | TRBJ2-2
TGTGCCAGCAGCACTCCCGGATCAACGGGCACAGATACGCAGTATTTT | CASSTPGSTGTDTQYF | . | 16 | TRBV7-2 | . | TRBJ2-3
TGTGCCAGCAGCTTACTTTACAGGGGTAACGAGCAGTACTTC | CASSLLYRGNEQYF | TRBD1 | 14 | TRBV11-2 | . | TRBJ2-7
TGTGCCAGCAGCGTAACAGGGGAGGGGTACTATGGCTACACCTTC | CASSVTGEGYYGYTF | TRBD1 | 15 | TRBV9 | few | TRBJ1-2
TGTGCCAGCAGTGGGGGGCCGGCAACTAATGAAAAACTGTTTTTT | CASSGGPATNEKLFF | . | 15 | TRBV25-1 | . | TRBJ1-4
TGTGCCAGCAGCTCGGACAGGGGTTTCCAAGAGACCCAGTACTTC | CASSSDRGFQETQYF | TRBD1 | 15 | TRBV5-4 | few | TRBJ2-5
TGCAGCGTTCCCCCTCCGAAGATGACTTTCTTT | CSVPPPKMTFF | . | 11 | TRBV29-1 | few | TRBJ1-1
TGCGCCAGCAGCACTACGGGGACAGGGGGCCGGCATACGCAGTATTTT | CASSTTGTGGRHTQYF | TRBD1 | 16 | TRBV5-1 | . | TRBJ2-3
TGTGCCAGCAGTGAATTGGGGACGGGGAATGAGCAGTTCTTC | CASSELGTGNEQFF | . | 14 | TRBV2 | few | TRBJ2-1
TGTGCCAGCATCCAGACAGGGGGGAACTATGGCTACACCTTC | CASIQTGGNYGYTF | TRBD1 | 14 | TRBV2 | few | TRBJ1-2
TGTGCCAGCAGCTATCAGACCGGGGAGCTGTTTTTT | CASSYQTGELFF | . | 12 | TRBV6-5 | few | TRBJ2-2
TGTGCCATCAGTGAAAGCCAGCCGAGGGCCACCATATATTTT | CAISESQPRATIYF | . | 14 | TRBV10-3 | . | TRBJ1-3